The next 27 T cell receptor beta chains were all read from a single sample in a study of T cells in Graves' hyperthyroidism and ophthalmopathy. What was amplified from RNA transcripts were TCR beta CDR3 regions. Using the HTBI primer set, a first-round RT-PCR was run on the TCR CDR3. TCRdb re-called the multiplex PCR reads with MiXCR, one entry per CDR3 protein. The sample contains some 760,000 distinct CDR3 sequences, 14% of which appear only once. The sample was blood. These receptors were obtained from a woman aged 18-29 years with Graves' hyperthyroidism.

Here the CDR3 reads CASSALLQGRGYTF. In DNA, the CDR3 is TGTGCCAGCAGTGCACTGCTACAGGGTCGGGGCTACACCTTC. The rearrangement uses TRBV2 and TRBJ1-2; D is perhaps TRBD1 (6 bases). V was pared by 4 bases and J by 8 bases, with 17 bases between. Germline V CDR1 and CDR2: SNHLY, FYNNEI. CDR3 length: 14 amino acids.

This clonotype was recorded a few times. The chain carries TRBV7-9 and TRBJ2-2; tentative D call: TRBD1 (6 bases). Trimming removed 2 bases at V and 5 bases at J, with 12 bases between. The germline V gene has CDR1 SEHNR and CDR2 FQNEAQ (reference sequence). The CDR3 length is 15 residues. The CDR3 sequence is CASSLRTGQTGELFF. The CDR3 DNA reads TGTGCCAGCAGCTTACGTACAGGGCAAACCGGGGAGCTGTTTTTT.

The chain carries TRBV5-5 and TRBJ2-3; D is possibly TRBD2 (6 bases). Looked up from germline, CDR1 is SGHKS and CDR2 is YYEKEE (reference sequence). The CDR3 covers 16 residues. Deletions cut 3 bases from V and 2 bases from J, with 16 bases between. The CDR3 loop reads CASSSGGTGVTDTQYF. In nucleotides, the CDR3 is TGTGCCAGCAGCTCTGGGGGGACGGGTGTCACAGATACGCAGTATTTT.

This sequence joins TRBV5-6 and TRBJ2-1, with D maybe TRBD2 (6 bases). The CDR3 spans 14 residues. Trimming cost V 4 bases and J 8 bases, with 16 bases left between them. Germline assignment: CDR1 SGHDT and CDR2 YYEEEE. CDR3 in amino acids: CASSRDFPSDEQFF. CDR3 nucleotides: TGTGCCAGCAGCCGGGACTTCCCTTCGGATGAGCAGTTCTTC.

Concerning this clonotype itself: This may stem from a read error, because a much larger clone lies one nucleotide away. V gene TRBV29-1 combines with J gene TRBJ2-5; 13 positions match TRBD2. CDR3 length equals 16 residues. Germline CDR1 reads SQVTM; CDR2 reads ANQGSEA. Here the CDR3 DNA reads TGCAGCATTGAAGACCGGGGACTAGCGGGACAAGAGACCCAGTACTTC. This codes for CSIEDRGLAGQETQYF.

This clonotype was counted a few times. This may be a read error, as it is one base from a much larger clone. The CDR3 bases are TGCAGTGCTAGAGATCTGGAGCGGGACTACAGTGAGCAGTTCTTC. Its translation is CSARDLERDYSEQFF. The chain couples TRBV20-1 to TRBJ2-1; TRBD2 aligns across 7 bases. This CDR3 region has 15 residues. Germline CDR1 is DFQATT and CDR2 is SNEGSKA (reference sequence).

This clonotype was seen at least ten times. V gene TRBV6-1 combines with J gene TRBJ2-2; D possibly corresponds to TRBD2 (5 bases). V gave up 4 bases and J gave up 4 bases, with 16 bases separating them. The germline gives CDR1 MNHNS, CDR2 SASEGT. The CDR3 contains 16 residues. This chain's CDR3 is CASSGVASLFTGELFF. The CDR3 DNA sequence: TGTGCCAGCAGTGGGGTAGCGAGTTTGTTCACCGGGGAGCTGTTTTTT.

Only a few counts were recorded for this clonotype. The gene calls are TRBV12-3 or TRBV12-4 and TRBJ2-3; TRBD2 is a possible D gene (5 bases). Trimming removed 5 bases from V and 0 bases from J, with 15 bases in between. CDR3 length: 16 residues. The CDR3 region has the DNA TGTGCCAGCAGTCTCCGGGGAGCTCCTAGCACAGATACGCAGTATTTT. This sequence encodes CASSLRGAPSTDTQYF.

This clonotype was observed at least ten times. The gene calls are TRBV12-3 or TRBV12-4 and TRBJ2-1; tentatively, D is TRBD1 (6 bases). CDR3 length equals 14 residues. Trimming cost V 5 bases and J 9 bases, with 17 bases left between them. CDR3 sequence: CASSNPGVKGEQFF. The CDR3 nucleotides are TGTGCCAGCAGTAATCCAGGGGTTAAGGGTGAGCAGTTCTTC.

This clonotype has a count of ten or more. CDR3 sequence: CSAEPGETQYF. Written as DNA, the CDR3 is TGCAGCGCCGAACCAGGGGAGACCCAGTACTTC. The V call is TRBV29-1, the J call TRBJ2-5; D may be TRBD1 (5 bases). The germline V and J ends were trimmed by 7 bases and 5 bases, with 11 bases remaining between them. Germline CDR1 is SQVTM and CDR2 is ANQGSEA. The CDR3 length is 11 residues.

This clonotype came up many times. CDR3 coding DNA: TGTGCCAGCGGAACGATGGACGTCGGCTACACCTTC. As protein: CASGTMDVGYTF. The rearrangement joins TRBV6-2 or TRBV6-3 to TRBJ1-2; D remains ambiguous. The V end lost 8 bases, the J end lost 8 bases, and 15 bases lay between the germline ends. Germline lookup yields CDR1 MNHEY and CDR2 SVGEGT. This CDR3 comprises 12 residues.

This clonotype turned up a few times. The CDR3 spells CAWSQGLYEQYF. The CDR3 coding sequence is TGTGCCTGGAGCCAGGGACTTTACGAGCAGTACTTC. The gene calls are TRBV30 and TRBJ2-7, with D perhaps matching TRBD2 (6 bases). V lost 3 bases and J 4 bases, leaving 10 bases between the germline ends. CDR3 length: 12 residues. The germline gives CDR1 GTSNPN, CDR2 SVGIG (reference sequence).

The genes are TRBV4-2 and TRBJ1-2; D not certain. The CDR3 totals 19 residues. V lost 0 bases and J 5 bases, leaving 25 bases between the germline ends. Looked up from germline, CDR1 is LGHNA and CDR2 is YNFKEQ. This CDR3 is CASSQEHGRLNSHLYGYTF. The DNA of the CDR3 is TGTGCCAGCAGCCAAGAGCACGGCAGACTAAATTCCCATTTATATGGCTACACCTTC.

This clonotype was seen only a few times. This chain joins TRBV7-9 and TRBJ2-2; 12 bases map to TRBD2. Trimming removed 5 bases from V and 5 bases from J; junction bases left unmatched: 15. CDR1 and CDR2 (germline): SEHNR, FQNEAQ (reference sequence). This CDR3 contains 19 residues. The CDR3 region has the DNA TGTGCCAGCAGCCCCGGTCGGTCTAGCGGGAGGGCCGGGACCGGGGAGCTGTTTTTT. The encoded protein is CASSPGRSSGRAGTGELFF.

This clonotype has at least ten counts. Written as DNA, the CDR3 is TGCGCCAGCAGAGACAGGAGGGACTCCCGGCGGGAGCAGTACTTC. It codes for CASRDRRDSRREQYF. The chain recombines TRBV5-1 with TRBJ2-7; D tentatively reads TRBD1 or TRBD2 (6 bases each). With 5 bases removed from V and 7 bases from J, the gap between germline ends came to 22 bases. Germline CDR1 and CDR2: SGHRS and YFSETQ. The CDR3 has 15 amino acids.

This clonotype has only a few counts. The V and J genes are TRBV5-1 and TRBJ2-1, with D unclear. Trimming shortened V by 0 bases and J by 3 bases, and 13 bases separated the two germline ends. The CDR3 totals 16 residues. Germline CDR1 is SGHRS and CDR2 is YFSETQ. CDR3 sequence reads: CASSLGFGPSYNEQFF. In DNA form, the CDR3 reads TGCGCCAGCAGCTTGGGGTTCGGACCGAGCTACAATGAGCAGTTCTTC.

This clonotype was recorded at least ten times. The V call is TRBV28, the J call TRBJ2-1, with a possible D match to TRBD2 (5 bases). CDR1 and CDR2 from the germline V gene are MDHEN and SYDVKM. V lost 2 bases, J lost 6 bases, and 11 bases lay in between. CDR3 length: 14 amino acids. The CDR3 nucleotides read TGTGCCAGCAGTTTAAGACTGGCGGGCAATGAGCAGTTCTTC. Its protein product is CASSLRLAGNEQFF. Using reference TRBV28 and TRBJ2-1 for the parts outside the CDR3, the full variable domain is DVKVTQSSRYLVKRTGEKVFLECVQDMDHENMFWYRQDPGLGLRLIYFSYDVKMKEKGDIPEGYSVSREKKERFSLILESASTNQTSMYLCASSLRLAGNEQFFGPGTRLTVL.

This clonotype was counted many times. The chain recombines TRBV27 with TRBJ2-2; tentatively, D is TRBD1 (5 bases). The CDR3 is 14 residues long. Trimming pared 4 bases from V and 4 bases from J, leaving 10 bases between. Per germline, CDR1 MNHEY and CDR2 SMNVEV (reference sequence). The CDR3 DNA reads TGTGCCAGCAGTTACGGACACCGCACCGGGGAGCTGTTTTTT. It codes for CASSYGHRTGELFF.

J is TRBJ2-3 and V is TRBV9; no definite D call. V was cut by 4 bases and J by 6 bases, with 9 bases left in between. This CDR3 contains 12 residues. The V gene's germline CDR1 is SGDLS and CDR2 YYNGEE. In DNA, the CDR3 is TGTGCCAGCAGCCCCTTTAAGGATACGCAGTATTTT. Translated, it gives CASSPFKDTQYF.

The rearrangement uses TRBV6-2 or TRBV6-3 and TRBJ2-1; 9 nucleotides align to TRBD2. This CDR3 has 15 residues. Per the germline V gene, CDR1 is MNHEY and CDR2 is SVGEGT. Trimming at V came to 1 base and at J to 6 bases, leaving 4 bases not matched to a gene. CDR3 loop: CASSYFSGSSNEQFF. The DNA for the CDR3 is TGTGCCAGCAGTTACTTTAGCGGGAGTTCCAATGAGCAGTTCTTC.

The rearrangement uses TRBV6-1 and TRBJ2-3; D tentatively fits TRBD1 or TRBD2 (7 bases each). The V end was cut by 8 bases, the J end by 6 bases, with 18 bases between. The CDR3 extends over 14 amino acids. Germline V gene sequence: CDR1 MNHNS, CDR2 SASEGT. The CDR3 spells CASGRGQGPDTQYF. The CDR3 DNA follows: TGTGCCAGCGGGAGGGGGCAGGGGCCGGATACGCAGTATTTT.

This clonotype was seen ten or more times. The chain carries TRBV30 and TRBJ2-1; perhaps TRBD2 as D (6 bases). The CDR3 is made up of 15 amino acids. CDR1 GTSNPN and CDR2 SVGIG come from the germline V gene (reference sequence). V lost 5 bases and J lost 6, with 20 bases in between. The CDR3, as DNA: TGTGCCTGGGCCAGGAACAGTAAGGGAGGCAATGAGCAGTTCTTC. Translation: CAWARNSKGGNEQFF.

This clonotype came up a few times. The genes are TRBV7-9 and TRBJ1-6; no clear D gene. The CDR3 is 12 residues long. V dropped 4 bases and J dropped 8 bases, with 6 bases sitting between them. Germline-derived CDR1 and CDR2 are SEHNR and FQNEAQ (reference sequence). CDR3 residues: CASSSQDSPLHF. The DNA of the CDR3 is TGTGCCAGCAGCTCCCAGGATTCACCCCTCCACTTT.

This clonotype came up a few times. The chain combines TRBV19 with TRBJ2-1, with D unresolved. V was pared by 3 bases and J by 4 bases, with 7 bases between. Germline CDR1 and CDR2: LNHDA and SQIVND (reference sequence). This CDR3 is 13 amino acids long. In DNA form, the CDR3 reads TGTGCCAGTAGTATTATCTTTTACAATGAGCAGTTCTTC. It codes for CASSIIFYNEQFF. The variable domain in full, with the rest retrieved from reference TRBV19 and TRBJ2-1, is DGGITQSPKYLFRKEGQNVTLSCEQNLNHDAMYWYRQDPGQGLRLIYYSQIVNDFQKGDIAEGYSVSREKKESFPLTVTSAQKNPTAFYLCASSIIFYNEQFFGPGTRLTVL.

In this sample, this clonotype turned up a few times. This chain joins TRBV24-1 and TRBJ1-5, with D hard to call. The CDR3 sequence is 14 residues long. Germline values: CDR1 KGHDR, CDR2 SFDVKD. Trimming stripped 4 bases from V and 0 bases from J, with 6 bases between. Written as DNA, the CDR3 is TGTGCCACCAGTGACTTGAATAGCAATCAGCCCCAGCATTTT. Translation gives CATSDLNSNQPQHF.

Comment on this clonotype: Germline and junction disagree at one end, which may indicate a read error. The chain joins TRBV5-1 to TRBJ1-5; TRBD1 might be the D (5 bases). The germline gives CDR1 SGHRS, CDR2 YFSETQ. The CDR3 has 15 residues. CDR3 residues: CASSGGEGSNQPQHF. CDR3 bases: TGTGCCAGCAGCGGGGGGGAGGGTAGCAATCAGCCCCAGCATTTT.

The CDR3 region has the DNA TGTGCCATCAGCCCCCGGGACAGCATCTACGAGCAGTACTTC. This codes for CAISPRDSIYEQYF. V is TRBV10-3 and J is TRBJ2-7, with 7 bases fitting TRBD1. The CDR3 has 14 residues. J lost 3 bases, V lost 6 bases, and 8 bases had no gene match. In germline, CDR1 is ENHRY, CDR2 SYGVKD.